Listed below are T cell receptor beta chains from one sample, sequenced in a study of identical twins. TCRdb redid the calling of the 5' RACE reads with MiXCR, one entry per CDR3 protein. Of 700,000 to 950,000 distinct CDR3 sequences listed, about 12% are singletons. These data are also associated with another study on yellow fever vaccine responses in identical twins.

Source material: PBMCs. The origin of the receptors is a woman between 18 and 30 years old in good health. CDR3s include the opening cysteine and the closing phenylalanine or tryptophan. D genes are given only for firm matches.

v_call d_call cdr3_aa
TRBV28 . CASSLSTPQVLAFF
TRBV12-3/TRBV12-4 . CASSSPGTTDTQYF
TRBV5-1 TRBD2 CASSLLGLAGSTDTQYF
TRBV27 . CASSPRWQGMAYNEQFF
TRBV5-1 TRBD2 CASSPGTSGSGRVEQFF
TRBV5-1 TRBD2 CASSEGLAGARETQYF
TRBV24-1 . CATSQGTDNEQFF
TRBV6-4 . CASSALNTGELFF
TRBV11-3 TRBD2 CASSLDTPAGPYEQYF
TRBV4-1 . CASSRSGAEGEKLFF
TRBV4-1 TRBD2 CASSQEGAGESYEQYF
TRBV3-1 . CASSQDLPGGETQYF
TRBV20-1 . CSYLAGPNQPQHF
TRBV6-1 . CASSELRLGSLHF
TRBV13 TRBD1 CASSRQGAVKNIQYF
TRBV29-1 . CSVVWSSTEAFF
TRBV14 TRBD2 CASSPGLAGAVTGELFF
TRBV15 TRBD2 CATSRDILAGRVHTQYF
TRBV18 . CASSPPLGINRPNEQFF
TRBV4-1 . CASSQDGGAVGASTDTQYF
TRBV20-1 . CSARDYGSTNYGYTF
TRBV5-6 . CASSFRGLGTEAFF
TRBV18 TRBD1 CASSPRTGGGYTEAFF
TRBV10-1 . CASSDGGILNEQFF
TRBV6-4 TRBD2 CASSQLAGEYNEQFF
TRBV4-1 TRBD1 CASSQQTGTENQPQHF
TRBV28 . CASSGPDWTEAFF
TRBV12-3/TRBV12-4 TRBD1 CASSPGTGRSYGYTF
TRBV5-8 . CASSFGTYEQFF
TRBV3-1 TRBD2 CASSQETVLAGRGETQYF
TRBV18 TRBD1 CASSPPWDRLQETQYF
TRBV5-1 . CASRTRRNRDTQYF
TRBV20-1 . CSASNRGGDHTQYF
TRBV11-2 . CASSPLEGRYEQYF
TRBV12-3/TRBV12-4 . CASSPSLEGNTIYF
TRBV29-1 TRBD2 CSVDFVSQSGTSGRLRNNEQFF
TRBV5-1 TRBD2 CASSWGGGTQYF
TRBV20-1 TRBD2 CSAFVAGVSTDTQYF
TRBV3-1 . CASSPSGGLAKNIQYF
TRBV28 . CASSRRRDTEAFF
TRBV6-4 TRBD2 CASSAQTSGVHNEQFF
TRBV10-3 . CAITRDRRETQYF
TRBV12-3/TRBV12-4 . CASSLSTAQPQHF
TRBV7-1 TRBD1 CASSSLKGTGPHIPSGGANVLTF
TRBV7-6 TRBD2 CASSPRQRDDNEQFF
TRBV3-1 . CASSQVNQRPYEQYF
TRBV12-3/TRBV12-4 . CASSAKAGGNVLTF
TRBV5-1 . CASSNGVTKNIQYF
TRBV5-1 . CASSAGTGDTQYF
TRBV2 TRBD2 CASSAQAGVKGDTQYF
TRBV10-2 . CASREGVGGELFF
TRBV2 . CASMRGYTEAFF
TRBV5-1 . CASSLSWTGNTGELFF
TRBV24-1 . CATSDLPRGGGHKETQYF
TRBV3-1 . CASSWGQPDTQYF